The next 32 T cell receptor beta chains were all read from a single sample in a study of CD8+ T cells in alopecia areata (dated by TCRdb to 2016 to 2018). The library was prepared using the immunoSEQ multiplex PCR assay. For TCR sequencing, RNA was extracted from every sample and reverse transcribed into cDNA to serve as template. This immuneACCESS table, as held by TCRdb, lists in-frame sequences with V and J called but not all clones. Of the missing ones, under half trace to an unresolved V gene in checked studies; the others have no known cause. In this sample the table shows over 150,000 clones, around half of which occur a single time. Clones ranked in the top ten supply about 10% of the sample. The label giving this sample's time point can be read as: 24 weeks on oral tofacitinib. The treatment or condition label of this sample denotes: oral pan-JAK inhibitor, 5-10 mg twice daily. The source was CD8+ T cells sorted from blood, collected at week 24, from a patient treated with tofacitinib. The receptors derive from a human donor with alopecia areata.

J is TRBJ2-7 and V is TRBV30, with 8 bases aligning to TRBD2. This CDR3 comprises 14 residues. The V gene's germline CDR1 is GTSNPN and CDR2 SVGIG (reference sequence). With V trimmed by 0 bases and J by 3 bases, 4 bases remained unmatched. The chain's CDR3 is CAWSVAGGFYEQYF. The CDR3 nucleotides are TGTGCCTGGAGTGTTGCGGGGGGATTCTACGAGCAGTACTTC.

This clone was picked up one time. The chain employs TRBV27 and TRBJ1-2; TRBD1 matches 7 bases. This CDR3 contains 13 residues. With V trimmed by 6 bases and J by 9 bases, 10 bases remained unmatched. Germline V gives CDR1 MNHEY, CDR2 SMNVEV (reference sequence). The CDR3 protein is CASSPQGGWSYTF. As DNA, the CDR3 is TGTGCCAGCAGCCCCCAGGGGGGTTGGAGCTACACCTTC.

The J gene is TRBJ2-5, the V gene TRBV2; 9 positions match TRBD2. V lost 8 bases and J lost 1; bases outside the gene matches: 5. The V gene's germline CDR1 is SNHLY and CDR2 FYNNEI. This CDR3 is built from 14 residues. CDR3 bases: TGTGCCAGCCCCGGGCGGGGGGGCCAAGAGACCCAGTACTTC. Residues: CASPGRGGQETQYF.

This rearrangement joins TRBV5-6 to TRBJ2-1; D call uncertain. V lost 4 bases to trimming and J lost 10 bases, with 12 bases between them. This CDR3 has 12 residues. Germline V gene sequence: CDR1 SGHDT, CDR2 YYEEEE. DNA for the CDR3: TGTGCCAGCAGCCCCACAACTCGGGAGCAGTTCTTC. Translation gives CASSPTTREQFF.

This CDR3 is CASSVGLGGTEAFF. The CDR3 DNA sequence: TGTGCCAGCAGCGTAGGACTGGGGGGCACTGAAGCTTTCTTT. The V gene is TRBV9, the J gene TRBJ1-1; TRBD1 might be the D (5 bases). Germline CDR1 reads SGDLS; CDR2 reads YYNGEE. This CDR3 spans 14 amino acids. V lost 0 bases and J lost 4, with 10 bases in between.

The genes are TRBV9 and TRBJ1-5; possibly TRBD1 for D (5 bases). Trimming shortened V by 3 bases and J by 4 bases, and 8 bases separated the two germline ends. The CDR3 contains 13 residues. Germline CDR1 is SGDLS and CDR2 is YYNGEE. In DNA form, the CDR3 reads TGTGCCAGCAGCGGAGGGGTAAATCAGCCCCAGCATTTT. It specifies CASSGGVNQPQHF.

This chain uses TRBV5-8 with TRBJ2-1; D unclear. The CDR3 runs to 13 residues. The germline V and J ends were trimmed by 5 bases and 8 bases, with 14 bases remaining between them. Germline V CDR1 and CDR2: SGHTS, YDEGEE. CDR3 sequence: CASSLTDGYEQFF. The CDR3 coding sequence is TGTGCCAGCAGTCTTACCGATGGGTATGAGCAGTTCTTC.

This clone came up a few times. The CDR3 reads CSVLERDRAYEQYF. In DNA, the CDR3 is TGCAGCGTTTTGGAGCGGGACAGAGCCTACGAGCAGTACTTC. The chain is built from TRBV29-1 and TRBJ2-7, with D possibly called TRBD1 or TRBD2 (7 bases each). Germline loops: CDR1 SQVTM, CDR2 ANQGSEA. Trimming removed 5 bases at V and 2 bases at J, with 16 bases between. CDR3 size: 14 residues.

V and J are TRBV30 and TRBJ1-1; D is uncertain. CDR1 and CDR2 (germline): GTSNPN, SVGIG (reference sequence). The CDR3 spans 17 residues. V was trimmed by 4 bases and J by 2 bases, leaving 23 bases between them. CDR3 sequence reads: CAWTLFSLYKGNTEAFF. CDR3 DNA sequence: TGTGCCTGGACCCTTTTCTCCCTCTACAAGGGTAACACTGAAGCTTTCTTT.

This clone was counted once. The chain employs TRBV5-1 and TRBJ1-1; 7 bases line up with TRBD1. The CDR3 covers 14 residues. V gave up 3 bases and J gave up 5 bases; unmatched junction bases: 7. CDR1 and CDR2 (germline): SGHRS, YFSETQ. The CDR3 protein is CASSSSGGPTEAFF. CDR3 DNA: TGCGCCAGCAGCTCCTCAGGGGGTCCAACTGAAGCTTTCTTT. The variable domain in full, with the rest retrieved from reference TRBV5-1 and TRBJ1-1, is KAGVTQTPRYLIKTRGQQVTLSCSPISGHRSVSWYQQTPGQGLQFLFEYFSETQRNKGNFPGRFSGRQFSNSRSEMNVSTLELGDSALYLCASSSSGGPTEAFFGQGTRLTVV.

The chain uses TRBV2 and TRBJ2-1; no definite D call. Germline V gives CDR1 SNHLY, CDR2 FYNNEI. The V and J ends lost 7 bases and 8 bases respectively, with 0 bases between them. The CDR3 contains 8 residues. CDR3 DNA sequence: TGTGCCAGCAATGAGCAGTTCTTC. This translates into CASNEQFF. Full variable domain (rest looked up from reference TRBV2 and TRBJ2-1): EPEVTQTPSHQVTQMGQEVILRCVPISNHLYFYWYRQILGQKVEFLVSFYNNEISEKSEIFDDQFSVERPDGSNFTLKIRSTKLEDSAMYFCASNEQFFGPGTRLTVL.

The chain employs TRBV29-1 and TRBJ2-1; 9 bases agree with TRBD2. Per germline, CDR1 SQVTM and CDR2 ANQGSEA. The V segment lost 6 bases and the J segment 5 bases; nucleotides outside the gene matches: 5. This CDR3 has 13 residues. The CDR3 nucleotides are TGCAGCGTGGCGGGGGGGCGAAACAATGAGCAGTTCTTC. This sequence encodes CSVAGGRNNEQFF.

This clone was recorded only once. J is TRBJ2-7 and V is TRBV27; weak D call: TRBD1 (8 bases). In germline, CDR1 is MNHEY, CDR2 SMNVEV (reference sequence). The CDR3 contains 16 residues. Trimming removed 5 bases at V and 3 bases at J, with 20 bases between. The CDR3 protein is CASSPSGGQVDYEQYF. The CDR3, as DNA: TGTGCCAGCAGTCCTTCGGGGGGACAGGTGGACTACGAGCAGTACTTC.

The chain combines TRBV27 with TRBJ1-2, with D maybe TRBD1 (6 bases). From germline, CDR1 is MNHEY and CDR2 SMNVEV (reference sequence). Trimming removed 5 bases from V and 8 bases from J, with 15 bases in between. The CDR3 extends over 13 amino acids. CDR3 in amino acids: CASSLLKDSGYTF. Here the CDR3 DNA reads TGTGCCAGCAGTCTCTTAAAGGACAGCGGCTACACCTTC.

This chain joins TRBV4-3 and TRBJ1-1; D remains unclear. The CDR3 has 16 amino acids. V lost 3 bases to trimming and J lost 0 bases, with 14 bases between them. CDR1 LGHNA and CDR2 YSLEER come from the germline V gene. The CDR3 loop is CASSHTARAVNTEAFF. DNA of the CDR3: TGCGCCAGCAGCCATACAGCCCGGGCTGTGAACACTGAAGCTTTCTTT.

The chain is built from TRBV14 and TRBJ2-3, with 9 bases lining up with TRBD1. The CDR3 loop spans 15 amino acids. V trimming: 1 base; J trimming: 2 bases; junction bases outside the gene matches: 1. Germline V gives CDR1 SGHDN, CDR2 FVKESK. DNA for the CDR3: TGTGCCAGCAGCCAAGGGACAGGGGACACAGATACGCAGTATTTT. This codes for CASSQGTGDTDTQYF.

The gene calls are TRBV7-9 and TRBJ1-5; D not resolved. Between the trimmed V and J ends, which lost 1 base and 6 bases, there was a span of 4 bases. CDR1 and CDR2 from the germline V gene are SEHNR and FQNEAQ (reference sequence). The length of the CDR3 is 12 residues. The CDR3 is CASSLEAQPQHF. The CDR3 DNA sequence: TGTGCCAGCAGCTTAGAGGCTCAGCCCCAGCATTTT. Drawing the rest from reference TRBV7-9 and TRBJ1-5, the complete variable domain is DTGVSQNPRHKITKRGQNVTFRCDPISEHNRLYWYRQTLGQGPEFLTYFQNEAQLEKSRLLSDRFSAERPKGSFSTLEIQRTEQGDSAMYLCASSLEAQPQHFGDGTRLSIL.

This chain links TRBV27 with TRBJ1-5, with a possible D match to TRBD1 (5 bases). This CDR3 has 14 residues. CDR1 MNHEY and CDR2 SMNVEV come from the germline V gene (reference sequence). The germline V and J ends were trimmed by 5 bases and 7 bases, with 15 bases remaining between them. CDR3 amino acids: CASSQIGAWQPQHF. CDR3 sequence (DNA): TGTGCCAGCAGTCAGATTGGGGCCTGGCAGCCCCAGCATTTT.

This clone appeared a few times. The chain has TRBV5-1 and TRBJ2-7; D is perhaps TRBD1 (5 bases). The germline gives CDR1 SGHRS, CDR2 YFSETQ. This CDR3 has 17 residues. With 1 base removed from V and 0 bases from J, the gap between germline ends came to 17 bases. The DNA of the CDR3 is TGCGCCAGCAGCTTGATGGGCCCCGACAGTTTCTCCTACGAGCAGTACTTC. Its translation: CASSLMGPDSFSYEQYF.

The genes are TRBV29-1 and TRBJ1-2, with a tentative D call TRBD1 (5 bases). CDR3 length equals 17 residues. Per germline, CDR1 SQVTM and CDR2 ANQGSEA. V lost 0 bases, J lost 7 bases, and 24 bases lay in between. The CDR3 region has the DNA TGCAGCGTTGAAGATCTCCAAGAACTGAGACAGTCGGGTGGCTACACCTTC. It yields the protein CSVEDLQELRQSGGYTF.

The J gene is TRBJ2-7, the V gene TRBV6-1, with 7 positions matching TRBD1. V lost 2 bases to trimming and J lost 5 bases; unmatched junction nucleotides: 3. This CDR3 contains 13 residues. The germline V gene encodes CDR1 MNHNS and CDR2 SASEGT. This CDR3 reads CASSERQGDEQYF. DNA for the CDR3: TGTGCCAGCAGTGAAAGACAGGGAGACGAGCAGTACTTC.

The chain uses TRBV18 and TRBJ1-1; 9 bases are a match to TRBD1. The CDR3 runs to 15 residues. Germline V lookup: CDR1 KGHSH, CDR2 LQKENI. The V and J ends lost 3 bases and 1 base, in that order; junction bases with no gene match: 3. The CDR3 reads CASSPSGQGNTEAFF. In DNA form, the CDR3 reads TGTGCCAGCTCACCGTCGGGACAGGGGAACACTGAAGCTTTCTTT.

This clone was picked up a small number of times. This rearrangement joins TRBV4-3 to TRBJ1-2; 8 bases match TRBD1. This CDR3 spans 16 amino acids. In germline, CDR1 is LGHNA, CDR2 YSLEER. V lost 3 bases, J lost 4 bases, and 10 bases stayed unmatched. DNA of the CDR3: TGCGCCAGCAGCCAGGACCTCAGGGGGCTTGGCTATGGCTACACCTTC. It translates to CASSQDLRGLGYGYTF.

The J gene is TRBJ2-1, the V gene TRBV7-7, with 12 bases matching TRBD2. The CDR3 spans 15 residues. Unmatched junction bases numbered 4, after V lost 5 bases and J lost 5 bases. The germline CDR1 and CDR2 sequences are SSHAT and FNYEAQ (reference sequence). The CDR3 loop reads CASSRLAGEDNEQFF. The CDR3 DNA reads TGTGCCAGCAGCCGACTAGCGGGGGAGGACAATGAGCAGTTCTTC.

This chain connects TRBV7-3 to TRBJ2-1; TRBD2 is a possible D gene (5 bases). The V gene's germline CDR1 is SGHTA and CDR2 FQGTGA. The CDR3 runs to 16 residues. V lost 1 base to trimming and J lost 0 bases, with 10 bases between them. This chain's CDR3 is CASSLNRGSSYNEQFF. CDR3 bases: TGTGCCAGCAGCTTAAACAGAGGGAGCTCCTACAATGAGCAGTTCTTC.

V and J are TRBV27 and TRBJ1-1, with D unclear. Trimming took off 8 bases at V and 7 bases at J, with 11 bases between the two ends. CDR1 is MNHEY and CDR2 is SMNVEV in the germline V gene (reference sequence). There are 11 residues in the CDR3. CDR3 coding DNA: TGTGCCAGCTCGGACGCAAGTGAAGCTTTCTTT. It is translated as CASSDASEAFF.

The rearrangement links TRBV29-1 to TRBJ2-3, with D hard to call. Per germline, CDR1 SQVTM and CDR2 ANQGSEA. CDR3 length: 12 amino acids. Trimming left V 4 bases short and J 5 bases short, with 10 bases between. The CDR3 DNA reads TGCAGCGTTGTCGTTCCTGGAGATACGCAGTATTTT. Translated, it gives CSVVVPGDTQYF.

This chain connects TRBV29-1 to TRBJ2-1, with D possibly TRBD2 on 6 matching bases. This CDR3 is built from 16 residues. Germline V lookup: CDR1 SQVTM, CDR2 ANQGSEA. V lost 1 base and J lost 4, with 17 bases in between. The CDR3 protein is CSVEGDLLGLYNEQFF. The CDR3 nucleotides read TGCAGCGTTGAAGGGGACTTGTTAGGGCTTTACAATGAGCAGTTCTTC.

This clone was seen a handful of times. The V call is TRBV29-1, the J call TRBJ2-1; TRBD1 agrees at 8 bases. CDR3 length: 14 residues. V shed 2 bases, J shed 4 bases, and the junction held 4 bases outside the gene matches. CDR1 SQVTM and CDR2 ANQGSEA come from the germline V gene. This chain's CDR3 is CSVEWGQAYNEQFF. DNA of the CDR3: TGCAGCGTTGAATGGGGACAGGCGTACAATGAGCAGTTCTTC.

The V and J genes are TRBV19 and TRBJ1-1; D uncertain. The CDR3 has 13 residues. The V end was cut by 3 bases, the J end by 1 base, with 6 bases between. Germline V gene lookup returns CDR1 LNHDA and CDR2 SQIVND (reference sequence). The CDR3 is CASSIRGNTEAFF. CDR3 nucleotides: TGTGCCAGTAGTATCCGCGGGAACACTGAAGCTTTCTTT.

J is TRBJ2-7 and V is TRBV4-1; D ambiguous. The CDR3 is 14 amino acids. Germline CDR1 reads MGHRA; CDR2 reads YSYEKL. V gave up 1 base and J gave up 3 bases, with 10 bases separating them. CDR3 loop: CASSQARSDYEQYF. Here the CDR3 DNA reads TGCGCCAGCAGCCAAGCTAGATCCGACTACGAGCAGTACTTC.

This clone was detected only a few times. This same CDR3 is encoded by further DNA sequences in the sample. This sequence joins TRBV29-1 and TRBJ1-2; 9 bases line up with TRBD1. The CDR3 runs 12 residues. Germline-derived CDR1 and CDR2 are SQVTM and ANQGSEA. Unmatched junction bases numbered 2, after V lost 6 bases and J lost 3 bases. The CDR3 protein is CSVRTGDYGYTF. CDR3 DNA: TGCAGCGTCCGGACAGGGGACTATGGCTACACCTTC.